These 27 T cell receptor beta chains were sequenced from one sample in a study of beta chain features in type 1 diabetes. Sequencing targeted expressed TCRB transcripts, as all isolated RNA had been reverse transcribed. TCRdb's copy holds only in-frame clones and misses some; the assay was immunoSEQ multiplex PCR. The sample has approximately 170,000 clones, approximately 8.4% seen once. Input material: central memory CD4+ T cells from blood. These receptors were taken from a woman under 30 in good health.

This clone was seen more than once but under ten times. One junction end disagrees with the germline gene, perhaps due to a read error. This specimen includes other DNA sequences encoding the same CDR3. V usage is TRBV5-1 and J usage is TRBJ1-1, with a tentative D call TRBD1 (5 bases). Germline values: CDR1 SGHRS, CDR2 YFSETQ. This CDR3 region has 15 residues. The CDR3 spells CASSLGPGMNTEAFF. The CDR3 bases are TGTGCCAGCAGCTTGGGTCCAGGGATGAACACTGAAGCTTTCTTT.

The chain is built from TRBV18 and TRBJ2-5; 7 positions agree with TRBD1. CDR3 length: 14 residues. Germline lookup yields CDR1 KGHSH and CDR2 LQKENI. The V and J ends lost 4 bases and 2 bases, in that order; junction bases with no gene match: 4. This CDR3 reads CASSRQGSQETQYF. CDR3 in DNA: TGTGCCAGCTCACGACAGGGATCTCAAGAGACCCAGTACTTC.

A few counts support this clone. CDR3 loop: CATEARTLSGTQYF. CDR3 DNA sequence: TGTGCCACCGAGGCTCGCACTCTCTCGGGGACCCAGTACTTC. This chain connects TRBV2 to TRBJ2-5; D uncertain. V lost 10 bases and J 7 bases, leaving 22 bases between the germline ends. Per germline, CDR1 SNHLY and CDR2 FYNNEI. This CDR3 comprises 14 residues. The full variable domain, completed using reference TRBV2 and TRBJ2-5, is EPEVTQTPSHQVTQMGQEVILRCVPISNHLYFYWYRQILGQKVEFLVSFYNNEISEKSEIFDDQFSVERPDGSNFTLKIRSTKLEDSAMYFCATEARTLSGTQYFGPGTRLLVL.

This clone was detected only a few times. The genes are TRBV5-1 and TRBJ2-3; TRBD2 matches at 8 bases. Germline CDR1 and CDR2: SGHRS and YFSETQ. Trimming took 2 bases from V and 4 from J; bases not matched to a gene: 9. This CDR3 has 16 amino acids. CDR3 sequence: CASSLAPAGEADTQYF. Here the CDR3 DNA reads TGCGCCAGCAGCTTAGCCCCAGCGGGAGAGGCAGATACGCAGTATTTT.

V usage is TRBV4-3 and J usage is TRBJ1-4; the D gene is possibly TRBD1 (6 bases). This CDR3 contains 16 residues. Trimming left V 3 bases short and J 8 bases short, with 19 bases between. In germline, CDR1 is LGHNA, CDR2 YSLEER. CDR3 coding DNA: TGCGCCAGCAGCCAGCCCCCCTGGGGGGGCCAGGAAAAACTGTTTTTT. Translated, it gives CASSQPPWGGQEKLFF.

The rearrangement uses TRBV7-2 and TRBJ2-2; 7 bases match TRBD1. The ends lost 4 bases at V and 8 bases at J; junction bases unmatched: 10. CDR1 is SGHTA and CDR2 is FQGNSA in the germline V gene. The CDR3 is 15 residues long. The CDR3 sequence is CASSSQGPTGGELFF. For the CDR3, the DNA is TGTGCCAGCAGCTCACAGGGGCCGACGGGGGGGGAGCTGTTTTTT.

This clone was observed a few times. The chain carries TRBV10-3 and TRBJ1-3; tentative D call: TRBD1 (6 bases). The V end was cut by 5 bases, the J end by 3 bases, with 8 bases between. This CDR3 region has 13 residues. Looked up from germline, CDR1 is ENHRY and CDR2 is SYGVKD. This chain's CDR3 is CAISSDSGNTIYF. The DNA for the CDR3 is TGTGCCATCAGTTCGGACAGTGGAAACACCATATATTTT.

The chain combines TRBV9 with TRBJ1-4, with D tentatively TRBD1 (6 bases). The CDR3 totals 14 residues. Trimming stripped 4 bases from V and 8 bases from J, with 15 bases between. The V gene's germline CDR1 is SGDLS and CDR2 YYNGEE. The CDR3 protein is CASSQTQGQEKLFF. CDR3 DNA sequence: TGTGCCAGCAGCCAAACCCAGGGGCAGGAAAAACTGTTTTTT. Together with reference TRBV9 and TRBJ1-4, the CDR3 gives the full variable domain: DSGVTQTPKHLITATGQRVTLRCSPRSGDLSVYWYQQSLDQGLQFLIQYYNGEERAKGNILERFSAQQFPDLHSELNLSSLELGDSALYFCASSQTQGQEKLFFGSGTQLSVL.

The chain combines TRBV7-9 with TRBJ2-5; weak D call: TRBD2 (5 bases). Between the trimmed V and J ends, which lost 1 base and 4 bases, there was a span of 13 bases. The germline gives CDR1 SEHNR, CDR2 FQNEAQ (reference sequence). The CDR3 sequence is 15 residues long. DNA of the CDR3: TGTGCCAGCAGCTTAGACCAGCGGCAGATAGAGACCCAGTACTTC. Amino acids: CASSLDQRQIETQYF. Drawing the rest from reference TRBV7-9 and TRBJ2-5, the complete variable domain is DTGVSQNPRHKITKRGQNVTFRCDPISEHNRLYWYRQTLGQGPEFLTYFQNEAQLEKSRLLSDRFSAERPKGSFSTLEIQRTEQGDSAMYLCASSLDQRQIETQYFGPGTRLLVL.

This clone was detected many times. The rearrangement uses TRBV14 and TRBJ1-2; D is uncertain. Trimming took off 0 bases at V and 3 bases at J, with 11 bases between the two ends. CDR3 length: 15 residues. CDR1 and CDR2 from the germline V gene are SGHDN and FVKESK. The CDR3 DNA is TGTGCCAGCAGCCAAGACCGGAGCGGGGACTATGGCTACACCTTC. As protein: CASSQDRSGDYGYTF.

This clone was counted a few times. This CDR3 is also generated by other DNA sequences in the sample. The V gene is TRBV29-1, the J gene TRBJ2-7; 9 bases align to TRBD2. V shed 6 bases, J shed 4 bases, and the junction held 4 bases outside the gene matches. The CDR3 contains 12 residues. CDR1 is SQVTM, CDR2 ANQGSEA, per germline. The CDR3 here is CSVGTSSYEQYF. The CDR3, as DNA: TGCAGCGTCGGGACTAGCAGTTACGAGCAGTACTTC.

The chain joins TRBV15 to TRBJ2-1; 10 nucleotides line up with TRBD2. CDR1 is LNHNV and CDR2 is YYDKDF in the germline V gene (reference sequence). The ends lost 5 bases at V and 4 bases at J; junction bases unmatched: 17. The length of the CDR3 is 19 residues. The CDR3 DNA reads as TGTGCCACCAGCCCTCCCGATCTGCTAGCGGGAGCCAGTTACAATGAGCAGTTCTTC. Residues: CATSPPDLLAGASYNEQFF.

Only a few counts were recorded for this clone. This sequence joins TRBV19 and TRBJ2-3; D is unclear. Looked up from germline, CDR1 is LNHDA and CDR2 is SQIVND (reference sequence). V was shortened by 3 bases and J by 1 base, with 14 bases between the two germline ends. This CDR3 spans 16 amino acids. CDR3 sequence: CASSIYWRGGTDTQYF. As DNA, the CDR3 is TGTGCCAGTAGTATCTACTGGCGAGGAGGCACAGATACGCAGTATTTT.

This clone was picked up a small number of times. In nucleotides, the CDR3 is TGTGCCAGCAGCCCGGGGACTAGCGGAGGTTATAGCACAGATACGCAGTATTTT. Amino acid sequence: CASSPGTSGGYSTDTQYF. The gene calls are TRBV4-2 and TRBJ2-3, with TRBD2 matching 11 bases. The V and J ends lost 4 bases and 0 bases, in that order; junction bases with no gene match: 9. Germline V gene lookup returns CDR1 LGHNA and CDR2 YNFKEQ. The CDR3 spans 18 residues.

This clone was seen a handful of times. This chain joins TRBV5-4 and TRBJ1-1, with D tentatively TRBD1 (6 bases). CDR1 is SGHNT and CDR2 is YYREEE in the germline V gene (reference sequence). This CDR3 has 18 amino acids. The V and J ends lost 4 bases and 0 bases respectively, with 22 bases between them. CDR3 in amino acids: CASSLGGGAFWMNTEAFF. DNA of the CDR3: TGTGCCAGCAGCCTGGGCGGGGGCGCGTTCTGGATGAACACTGAAGCTTTCTTT.

The sample holds a few counts of this clone. This chain connects TRBV5-4 to TRBJ1-3, with 7 bases that match TRBD1. The germline V gene has CDR1 SGHNT and CDR2 YYREEE (reference sequence). There are 14 residues in the CDR3. V trimming: 2 bases; J trimming: 2 bases; junction bases outside the gene matches: 1. DNA for the CDR3: TGTGCCAGCAGCTTACAGGGGACTGGAAACACCATATATTTT. Translating it yields CASSLQGTGNTIYF.

There are a few counts of this clone. This rearrangement joins TRBV18 to TRBJ2-3, with D tentatively TRBD2 (5 bases). Trimming cost V 2 bases and J 1 base, with 13 bases left between them. The germline V gene has CDR1 KGHSH and CDR2 LQKENI. CDR3 length equals 16 residues. The CDR3 bases are TGTGCCAGCTCACCAAGGGCGCTGGAGGGCACAGATACGCAGTATTTT. Translation gives CASSPRALEGTDTQYF.

This chain joins TRBV13 and TRBJ2-6, with a possible D match to TRBD1 (5 bases). The V gene's germline CDR1 is PRHDT and CDR2 FYEKMQ (reference sequence). The CDR3 consists of 14 residues. Trimming removed 5 bases at V and 3 bases at J, with 8 bases between. The CDR3 region is CASSPQGGANVLTF. CDR3 in DNA: TGTGCCAGCAGCCCTCAGGGTGGGGCCAACGTCCTGACTTTC.

The V call is TRBV7-2, the J call TRBJ1-5; 8 nucleotides agree with TRBD1. The V gene's germline CDR1 is SGHTA and CDR2 FQGNSA. Trimming at V came to 4 bases and at J to 7 bases, leaving 6 bases not matched to a gene. The CDR3 covers 14 residues. This CDR3 is CASSSGQGWQPQHF. The CDR3 DNA follows: TGTGCCAGCAGCTCTGGACAGGGTTGGCAGCCCCAGCATTTT.

The chain has TRBV9 and TRBJ2-1; a weak D match, TRBD2 (6 bases). CDR3 size: 15 residues. Germline V lookup: CDR1 SGDLS, CDR2 YYNGEE. V shed 3 bases and J shed 9 bases, with 19 bases lying between them. In DNA form, the CDR3 reads TGTGCCAGCAGCGGGGGCGGGACTGGTATCGTTGAGCAGTTCTTC. Protein: CASSGGGTGIVEQFF.

The chain uses TRBV9 and TRBJ2-5; tentatively, D is TRBD2 (6 bases). With 4 bases removed from V and 4 bases from J, the gap between germline ends came to 17 bases. The CDR3 runs to 15 residues. CDR1 and CDR2 from the germline V gene are SGDLS and YYNGEE. The CDR3 bases are TGTGCCAGCAGCCCCCCTCGAGGCGGGGTAGAGACCCAGTACTTC. Residues: CASSPPRGGVETQYF. The full variable domain, with the rest looked up from reference TRBV9 and TRBJ2-5, is DSGVTQTPKHLITATGQRVTLRCSPRSGDLSVYWYQQSLDQGLQFLIQYYNGEERAKGNILERFSAQQFPDLHSELNLSSLELGDSALYFCASSPPRGGVETQYFGPGTRLLVL.

The V call is TRBV28, the J call TRBJ2-7; 11 bases map to TRBD1. The CDR3 extends over 15 amino acids. CDR1 MDHEN and CDR2 SYDVKM come from the germline V gene. V was pared by 3 bases and J by 5 bases, with 6 bases of the junction left unmatched. CDR3 loop: CASSFGGQGDDEQYF. The CDR3, as DNA: TGTGCCAGCAGTTTCGGGGGACAGGGGGACGACGAGCAGTACTTC.

This clone was counted only a few times. Germline and junction disagree at one end, which may indicate a read error. The chain uses TRBV7-7 and TRBJ2-5; TRBD1 agrees at 9 bases. The CDR3 has 14 residues. Germline CDR1 is SSHAT and CDR2 is FNYEAQ (reference sequence). CDR3 nucleotide sequence: TGTGCTAGCAGCCGGACAGGGGTCCAAGAGACCCAGTACTTC. Translation: CASSRTGVQETQYF. The full variable domain, with the rest looked up from reference TRBV7-7 and TRBJ2-5, is GAGVSQSPRYKVTKRGQDVTLRCDPISSHATLYWYQQALGQGPEFLTYFNYEAQPDKSGLPSDRFSAERPEGSISTLTIQRTEQRDSAMYRCASSRTGVQETQYFGPGTRLLVL.

The rearrangement joins TRBV5-1 to TRBJ2-5; 8 positions agree with TRBD1. CDR3 length: 16 amino acids. Germline values: CDR1 SGHRS, CDR2 YFSETQ. The V segment lost 4 bases and the J segment 5 bases; nucleotides outside the gene matches: 13. CDR3 coding DNA: TGCGCCAGCAGCGTAGGCCCCCAGGGGGCCACGGAGACCCAGTACTTC. Amino acid sequence: CASSVGPQGATETQYF.

This sequence joins TRBV19 and TRBJ1-5; D might be TRBD1 (5 bases). This CDR3 has 14 residues. Germline lookup yields CDR1 LNHDA and CDR2 SQIVND (reference sequence). V lost 3 bases to trimming and J lost 7 bases, with 13 bases between them. The CDR3 sequence is CASSIGTGGQPQHF. CDR3 nucleotides: TGTGCCAGTAGTATCGGGACGGGGGGACAGCCCCAGCATTTT.

This clone has a handful of counts. This sequence joins TRBV27 and TRBJ2-5; 10 nucleotides agree with TRBD1. CDR3 length: 14 amino acids. The germline gives CDR1 MNHEY, CDR2 SMNVEV (reference sequence). The V segment lost 8 bases and the J segment 4 bases; nucleotides outside the gene matches: 7. DNA of the CDR3: TGTGCCAGCGGACACCGGGACAGGGGAGAGACCCAGTACTTC. Its protein product is CASGHRDRGETQYF.

V usage is TRBV7-3 and J usage is TRBJ2-3; 8 bases align to TRBD2. The CDR3 runs 15 residues. Losses at the gene ends were 10 bases for V and 2 bases for J; bases not matched to a gene: 11. Germline V gene data show CDR1 as SGHTA and CDR2 as FQGTGA. The CDR3: CATAPGLVSTDTQYF. CDR3 DNA: TGTGCCACCGCGCCGGGACTAGTTTCCACAGATACGCAGTATTTT.